This is a list of T cell receptor beta chains from one sample in a study of blood T cell repertoires in COVID-19. Libraries were prepared by immunoSEQ multiplex PCR; TCRdb keeps only in-frame clonotypes and omits some of them. Counted here are 65,000 to 80,000 clones, around 91% occurring once; the ten biggest clones make up 5.8%. Sequenced: peripheral blood. The receptors shown here come from a human donor in a cohort sampled during active COVID-19. Both conserved end residues are part of each CDR3. The order of the fields is V gene, D gene, clone size, J gene, CDR3 DNA, CDR3 protein. D genes are given only for firm matches. Rows may omit the clone size; those that give it use once, few, many or a size class.

>TRBV19|-|-|TRBJ1-5
TGTGCCAGTAGTATGAGGATCGGGGGAAAACAGCCCCAGCATTTT
CASSMRIGGKQPQHF
>TRBV3-1/TRBV3-2|TRBD2|-|TRBJ2-7
TGTGCCAGCAGCCCGCGGGGGTCCCCCTACGAGCAGTACTTC
CASSPRGSPYEQYF
>TRBV25-1|TRBD1|-|TRBJ2-2
TGTGCCAGCAGCGACAGGGGATGGACCGGGGAGCTGTTTTTT
CASSDRGWTGELFF
>TRBV18|-|-|TRBJ1-3
TGTGCCAGCTCCCCCTCGTCTGGAAACACCATATATTTT
CASSPSSGNTIYF
>TRBV3-1/TRBV3-2|-|-|TRBJ2-7
TGTGCCAGCAGCCAAGACGCGGGGTCTTCCTACGAGCAGTACTTC
CASSQDAGSSYEQYF
>TRBV6-6|-|-|TRBJ2-5
TGTGCCAGCAGTGCCGGTGGGGCCCGTCAAGAGACCCAGTACTTC
CASSAGGARQETQYF
>TRBV3-1/TRBV3-2|-|-|TRBJ2-7
TGTGCCAGCAGCCAAGTGATCCCGGACGGGGTACTGCGGACGTCGATCTCCTACGAGCAGTACTTC
CASSQVIPDGVLRTSISYEQYF
>TRBV7-9|-|-|TRBJ2-5
TGTGCCAGCAGCCAGGAATTGTACCAAGAGACCCAGTACTTC
CASSQELYQETQYF
>TRBV12-5|-|-|TRBJ2-1
TGTGCTAGTGGTTTGGTAGGGGGTAAGGAGTTCTTC
CASGLVGGKEFF
>TRBV12-5|-|once|TRBJ2-2
TGTGCTAGTGGTTCCTCCACCGGGGAGCTGTTTTTT
CASGSSTGELFF
>TRBV7-2|TRBD2|-|TRBJ2-1
TGTGCCAGCAGCCCTCTGGGACTAGCGGGGCATGAGCAGTTCTTC
CASSPLGLAGHEQFF
>TRBV9|-|-|TRBJ1-5
TGTGCCAGCAGCGTACGAGTTAGCAATCAGCCCCAGCATTTT
CASSVRVSNQPQHF
>TRBV7-2|TRBD2|-|TRBJ2-5
TGTGCCAGCAGCCGGGGACTAGTCGGGGAGACCCAGTACTTC
CASSRGLVGETQYF
>TRBV21-1|-|-|TRBJ2-6
TGTGCCAGAGACCCCGACAGAGCGAAGCCTAGCTCTGGGGCCAACGTCCTGACTTTC
CARDPDRAKPSSGANVLTF
>TRBV14|TRBD2|-|TRBJ2-1
TGTGCCAGCAGCCAAGTGGGGGGGTTCAATGAGCAGTTCTTC
CASSQVGGFNEQFF
>TRBV4-1|-|-|TRBJ2-4
TGCGCCAGCAGCCAAGGCTTTACAGGGCTGCCCAAAAACATTCAGTACTTC
CASSQGFTGLPKNIQYF
>TRBV19|TRBD2|-|TRBJ2-1
TGTGCCAGTAGTATGGGTAGCGGGGGGTACAATGAGCAGTTCTTC
CASSMGSGGYNEQFF
>TRBV9|TRBD2|-|TRBJ2-3
TGTGCCAGCAGCCCGGGGACTAGCGGTTACACAGATACGCAGTATTTT
CASSPGTSGYTDTQYF
>TRBV18|-|-|TRBJ2-3
TGTGCCAGCTCACCCAGGGCGGACCACACAGATACGCAGTATTTT
CASSPRADHTDTQYF
>TRBV7-2|-|-|TRBJ1-2
TGTGCCAGCAGCTTAGGGCAGGGGTATGGCTACACCTTC
CASSLGQGYGYTF
>TRBV21-1|-|-|TRBJ2-7
TGTGCCCCGCCGGGACAGCCGACCTACGAGCAGTACTTC
CAPPGQPTYEQYF
>TRBV11-2|-|once|TRBJ2-1
TGTGCCAGCAGCTTAACAGGGAGAGATGAGCAGTTCTTC
CASSLTGRDEQFF
>TRBV7-2|TRBD2|-|TRBJ2-7
TGTGCCAGCAGCTCACTAGATCTAGCGGGGGGCTCCGAGCAGTACTTC
CASSSLDLAGGSEQYF
>TRBV29-1|-|-|TRBJ1-2
TGCAGCGTCGCAAAGGGGGGGGGAGCTAACTATGGCTACACCTTC
CSVAKGGGANYGYTF
>TRBV7-3|TRBD2|-|TRBJ2-5
TGTGCCAGCAGCTTACGGGGGGGAGTACAAGAGACCCAGTACTTC
CASSLRGGVQETQYF
>TRBV5-5|-|once|TRBJ2-3
TGTGCCAGCAGCGATGACTACACCCTCACAGATACGCAGTATTTT
CASSDDYTLTDTQYF
>TRBV19|TRBD2|-|TRBJ2-7
TGTGCCAGTAGTATCCTAGCGGGGGGCTACGAGCAGTACTTC
CASSILAGGYEQYF
>TRBV5-8|-|-|TRBJ2-2
TGTGCCAGCAGCTTCCGCGGATCCGGGGAGCTGTTTTTT
CASSFRGSGELFF
>TRBV10-3|-|-|TRBJ2-7
TGTGCCATCAGTGAGCCGACCGGGCAGGGAGGCTACGAGCAGTACTTC
CAISEPTGQGGYEQYF
>TRBV12-3/TRBV12-4|TRBD1|-|TRBJ1-2
TGTGCCAGCAGTGGAGACAGGGTCTATGGCTACACCTTC
CASSGDRVYGYTF
>TRBV6-5|TRBD1|-|TRBJ1-2
TGTGCCAGCAGTTTTCGTACAGGGGGCGGCTATGGCTACACCTTC
CASSFRTGGGYGYTF
>TRBV10-1|-|few|TRBJ1-1
TGCGCCAGCAGTGACGGAGGATGGGCTTTCTTT
CASSDGGWAFF
>TRBV6-4|TRBD1|few|TRBJ1-2
TGTGCCAGCAGAAACAGGACAGGGAACTATGGCTACACCTTC
CASRNRTGNYGYTF
>TRBV27|-|-|TRBJ1-5
TGTGCCAGCAGTTTCAGGGCGGGGCCCGCCGGGGCCCAGCATTTT
CASSFRAGPAGAQHF
>TRBV7-2|TRBD1|-|TRBJ2-7
TGTGCCAGCAGCTTAAGCTTTAACAGGGGCTCCTACGAGCAGTACTTC
CASSLSFNRGSYEQYF
>TRBV29-1|TRBD1|-|TRBJ1-4
TGCAGCGCCTTATCAGGGGGCGAAAAACTGTTTTTT
CSALSGGEKLFF
>TRBV28|TRBD1|-|TRBJ1-6
TGTGCCAGCAGTCTTGCGACAGGGCCGGATTCACCCCTCCACTTT
CASSLATGPDSPLHF
>TRBV7-9|TRBD2|-|TRBJ2-1
TGTGCCAGCAGCCATAGGGGACTAGCATCCGTCAATGAGCAGTTCTTC
CASSHRGLASVNEQFF
>TRBV10-3|-|once|TRBJ1-2
TGTGCCATCAGTGAGGTGATTGGCGGCTACACCTTC
CAISEVIGGYTF
>TRBV12-3/TRBV12-4|TRBD1|-|TRBJ2-1
TGTGCCACCGGACAGGGCATTGCTGAGCAGTTCTTC
CATGQGIAEQFF
>TRBV6-2/TRBV6-3|-|-|TRBJ2-1
TGTGCCAGCAGTTACTCGGGCAGGGAGGTCTACAATGAGCAGTTCTTC
CASSYSGREVYNEQFF
>TRBV7-9|-|-|TRBJ2-7
TGTGCCAGCAGCTTAAGTGGAGGGCAGGGGGTTGCCGAGCAGTACTTC
CASSLSGGQGVAEQYF
>TRBV10-3|-|few|TRBJ1-5
TGTGCCCCTTGCCAGCGGGGGTGGGTTAGCAATCAGCCCCAGCATTTT
CAPCQRGWVSNQPQHF
>TRBV6-5|-|-|TRBJ1-5
TGTGCCAGCAGCTGGGACATTTTTGATCAGCCCCAGCATTTT
CASSWDIFDQPQHF
>TRBV5-6|-|once|TRBJ1-1
TGTGCCAGCAGCTACAGGAATAAGGGCTACACTGAAGCTTTCTTT
CASSYRNKGYTEAFF
>TRBV5-1|TRBD1|-|TRBJ1-2
TGCGCCAGCAGCTTGTTTACAGGGGGCGAACCCTATGGCTACACCTTC
CASSLFTGGEPYGYTF
>TRBV5-1|-|-|TRBJ1-6
TGCGCCAGCAGCTCGGTCCAAGGGGATTCACCCCTCCACTTT
CASSSVQGDSPLHF
>TRBV11-2|-|-|TRBJ1-1
TGTGCCAGCAGCTTAGCTGGCAGATTGAACACTGAAGCTTTCTTT
CASSLAGRLNTEAFF
>TRBV7-2|-|once|TRBJ1-4
TGTGCCAGCAGCTACCAGGGGTCCAATGAAAAACTGTTTTTT
CASSYQGSNEKLFF
>TRBV4-2|-|-|TRBJ1-5
TGTGCCAGCAGCCAAGCCTTTAATAGCAATCAGCCCCAGCATTTT
CASSQAFNSNQPQHF
>TRBV7-9|TRBD1|-|TRBJ1-1
TGTGCCAGCAGCAAACAGGGGAGGTACACTGAAGCTTTCTTT
CASSKQGRYTEAFF
>TRBV6-5|-|-|TRBJ1-2
TGTGCCAGCAGTTACTCGGGCACAGAACCCTATGGCTACACCTTC
CASSYSGTEPYGYTF
>TRBV7-2|-|-|TRBJ1-5
TGTGCCAGCAGCCCGACTCAATGGCAGGGAACTTTTGGCAATCAGCCCCAGCATTTT
CASSPTQWQGTFGNQPQHF